The sequence of this T cell receptor (beta chain) was determined in a study of OX40 agonist ivuxolimab in advanced cancers. Points from the study as a whole: At 0.1 to 3.0 mg/kg, clonal expansion of CD4+ and CD8+ blood T cells had occurred by week 6. Researchers did not establish what antigens the expanded peripheral T cells target. Several nonresponders also turned out to have low normalized T-cell clonal expansion.

Clones were sequenced by immunoSEQ multiplex PCR, and TCRdb holds only the in-frame ones, with some missing. The table has 35,000 to 40,000 clones, 85% seen once. Sampling times: baseline, cycle 4 day 1, cycle 7 day 1. Germline V gives CDR1 LGHNT, CDR2 FRNRAP. This CDR3 has 13 residues. The J segment lost 5 bases and the V segment lost 4 bases, leaving 3 bases of the junction unmatched. This clone was seen a few times. Its antigen is as yet unknown. The sample here was CD4+ or CD8+ T cells sorted from blood, taken in a trial of the OX40 agonist ivuxolimab. This TCR was recovered from an adult with an advanced solid tumor such as melanoma, head and neck, liver or kidney cancer. The chain couples TRBV12-5 to TRBJ2-5; 8 bases map to TRBD1. CDR3 sequence: CASGWTGLETQYF. The CDR3 DNA sequence: TGTGCTAGTGGTTGGACAGGGTTGGAGACCCAGTACTTC.